This T cell receptor beta chain was found in a study of beta chain features in type 1 diabetes. Findings of the study overall: For Type 1 diabetes patients, all four CD4+ subsets carried TCRB CDR3s that were moderately but significantly shorter.

Expressed TCRB transcripts were sequenced because the isolated RNA had all been reverse transcribed beforehand. Clones were sequenced by immunoSEQ multiplex PCR, and TCRdb holds only the in-frame ones, with some missing. Here the sample spans over 100,000 clones, over 15% being singletons. Every donor had blood drawn once into heparin, roughly 100 mL on average. This clone was seen repeatedly, ten times or more. Its antigen is unknown. Germline V gene data show CDR1 as SEHNR and CDR2 as FQNEAQ (reference sequence). The V and J ends lost 6 bases and 0 bases respectively, with 9 bases between them. The CDR3 runs 15 residues.

The chain employs TRBV7-9 and TRBJ2-6; no reliable D call. This receptor was identified in a man younger than 40 with type 1 diabetes. Sequencing was done on a sample of central memory CD4+ T cells from blood. CDR3 amino acids: CASSFLVSGANVLTF. CDR3 coding DNA: TGTGCCAGCAGTTTCCTTGTCTCTGGGGCCAACGTCCTGACTTTC.